This T cell receptor beta chain was documented in a study of beta chain features in type 1 diabetes. Findings of the study overall: People with Type 1 diabetes carried modestly yet significantly shorter TCRB CDR3s in all four CD4+ subsets.

Reverse transcription of all isolated RNA meant that expressed TCRB transcripts were sequenced. The data were produced by immunoSEQ multiplex PCR, yet TCRdb's version contains in-frame clones alone and is incomplete. The table includes about 340,000 clones, around 9% detected once. Unmatched junction bases numbered 10, after V lost 4 bases and J lost 2 bases. This CDR3 is built from 17 residues. Per the germline V gene, CDR1 is LNHNV and CDR2 is YYDKDF (reference sequence). This clone was counted between two and nine times. The antigen remains unidentified. The sample consisted of central memory CD4+ T cells from blood. V usage is TRBV15 and J usage is TRBJ2-5; TRBD2 agrees at 10 bases. The receptor was isolated from a man aged 30 to 39 with type 1 diabetes. The CDR3 loop reads CATSKRSSGGIQETQYF. The CDR3 DNA sequence: TGTGCCACCAGCAAGCGATCTAGCGGGGGAATACAAGAGACCCAGTACTTC.